The 25 T cell receptor beta chains given below trace back to one sample, sequenced in a study of blood T cell repertoires in COVID-19. Repertoires were generated with immunoSEQ multiplex PCR, while TCRdb's copy carries only in-frame clones and drops some. In the table there are roughly 330,000 clones, around 82% of which are singletons. The sample was peripheral blood. The receptor set was obtained from a woman between 45 and 65 years old with acute or convalescent COVID-19.

Comment on this clone: The sample holds other DNA sequences that translate to the same CDR3. The chain links TRBV7-2 to TRBJ2-6, with D tentatively TRBD2 (6 bases). V shed 6 bases and J shed 0 bases, with 15 bases lying between them. The CDR3 totals 17 residues. From germline, CDR1 is SGHTA and CDR2 FQGNSA. CDR3 sequence: CASRRDGANSGANVLTF. Written as DNA, the CDR3 is TGTGCCAGCAGGCGGGACGGGGCAAACTCTGGGGCCAACGTCCTGACTTTC.

J is TRBJ2-3 and V is TRBV5-1, with 7 bases matching TRBD1. V trimming: 2 bases; J trimming: 5 bases; junction bases outside the gene matches: 5. Per the germline V gene, CDR1 is SGHRS and CDR2 is YFSETQ. The CDR3 totals 14 residues. In DNA, the CDR3 is TGCGCCAGCAGCTTTCAGGGGGAGATAGATACGCAGTATTTT. Translation gives CASSFQGEIDTQYF.

The rearrangement uses TRBV5-1 and TRBJ1-1; 8 nucleotides align to TRBD1. Unmatched junction bases numbered 10, after V lost 0 bases and J lost 3 bases. Germline V gives CDR1 SGHRS, CDR2 YFSETQ. The length of the CDR3 is 17 residues. The CDR3 is CASSLAGQANYYTEAFF. DNA for the CDR3: TGCGCCAGCAGCTTGGCGGGACAGGCGAACTATTACACTGAAGCTTTCTTT.

This clone has at least ten counts. This specimen includes other DNA sequences encoding the same CDR3. V usage is TRBV6-6 and J usage is TRBJ2-2, with D unresolved. The CDR3 totals 13 residues. The germline V gene has CDR1 MNHNY and CDR2 SVGAGI (reference sequence). Trimming cost V 4 bases and J 2 bases, with 5 bases left between them. The CDR3 sequence: CASSSSNTGELFF. CDR3 nucleotides: TGTGCCAGCAGTTCTAGTAACACCGGGGAGCTGTTTTTT.

The V gene is TRBV5-1, the J gene TRBJ2-2; D perhaps matches TRBD1 (5 bases). The V gene's germline CDR1 is SGHRS and CDR2 YFSETQ. Trimming shortened V by 0 bases and J by 4 bases, and 10 bases separated the two germline ends. This CDR3 spans 15 amino acids. The CDR3 loop reads CASSLEATATGELFF. For the CDR3, the DNA is TGCGCCAGCAGCTTGGAGGCGACAGCCACCGGGGAGCTGTTTTTT.

The chain uses TRBV5-1 and TRBJ1-2; tentatively, D is TRBD1 (6 bases). Per the germline V gene, CDR1 is SGHRS and CDR2 is YFSETQ. This CDR3 has 14 amino acids. Trimming left V 2 bases short and J 5 bases short, with 13 bases between. CDR3 protein: CASSFETGPYGYTF. DNA for the CDR3: TGCGCCAGCAGCTTCGAAACAGGGCCATATGGCTACACCTTC.

This clone was seen once. V is TRBV6-5 and J is TRBJ2-7, with 8 bases fitting TRBD1. CDR3 size: 13 residues. With 6 bases clipped from V and 6 bases from J, the junction kept 7 bases outside the gene matches. Per the germline V gene, CDR1 is MNHEY and CDR2 is SVGAGI. In nucleotides, the CDR3 is TGTGCCAGCAGCCTTACAGGGGGTGGCGAGCAGTACGTC. Translating it yields CASSLTGGGEQYV.

The chain has TRBV5-8 and TRBJ2-5, with a tentative D call TRBD1 (6 bases). CDR3 length equals 13 residues. CDR1 and CDR2 from the germline V gene are SGHTS and YDEGEE. Trimming took off 6 bases at V and 5 bases at J, with 14 bases between the two ends. DNA for the CDR3: TGTGCCAGCACCCTTGGACAGCTGGAGACCCAGTACTTC. This translates into CASTLGQLETQYF.

The chain links TRBV29-1 to TRBJ2-5; 9 bases align to TRBD1. The germline V gene encodes CDR1 SQVTM and CDR2 ANQGSEA. The CDR3 spans 13 residues. V was clipped by 3 bases and J by 3 bases; unmatched bases: 2. The CDR3 loop is CSVEDRGEETQYF. CDR3 nucleotide sequence: TGCAGCGTTGAGGACAGGGGCGAAGAGACCCAGTACTTC.

The chain has TRBV18 and TRBJ2-1, with a tentative D call TRBD2 (5 bases). The V gene's germline CDR1 is KGHSH and CDR2 LQKENI. V lost 1 base and J lost 0, with 10 bases in between. CDR3 length equals 16 residues. The CDR3 region has the DNA TGTGCCAGCTCACCACTAGCGTCGAGCTCCTACAATGAGCAGTTCTTC. Translated, it gives CASSPLASSSYNEQFF. The complete variable domain, with remaining parts taken from reference TRBV18 and TRBJ2-1, reads NAGVMQNPRHLVRRRGQEARLRCSPMKGHSHVYWYRQLPEEGLKFMVYLQKENIIDESGMPKERFSAEFPKEGPSILRIQQVVRGDSAAYFCASSPLASSSYNEQFFGPGTRLTVL.

The gene calls are TRBV5-1 and TRBJ2-7, with D perhaps TRBD1 (7 bases). V was cut by 4 bases and J by 5 bases, with 19 bases left in between. CDR3 length: 15 amino acids. Germline V gene lookup returns CDR1 SGHRS and CDR2 YFSETQ. DNA of the CDR3: TGCGCCAGCAGCAGACAGGGAGGTGAGGCTGACGAGCAGTACTTC. Amino acid sequence: CASSRQGGEADEQYF.

In this sample, this clone turned up a few times. V usage is TRBV10-1 and J usage is TRBJ2-1; D unclear. CDR1 is WNHNN, CDR2 SYGVQD, per germline (reference sequence). V was cut by 4 bases and J by 11 bases, with 9 bases left in between. The CDR3 runs to 11 residues. CDR3: CASSAADQQFF. CDR3 in DNA: TGCGCCAGCAGTGCCGCAGATCAGCAGTTCTTC.

The CDR3 protein is CASSLQQNSYEQYF. The CDR3 DNA reads as TGTGCCAGCAGCTTACAACAGAACTCCTACGAGCAGTACTTC. This rearrangement joins TRBV7-2 to TRBJ2-7; the D is unclear. Trimming removed 2 bases at V and 0 bases at J, with 8 bases between. Germline V lookup: CDR1 SGHTA, CDR2 FQGNSA. CDR3 length equals 14 residues.

The J gene is TRBJ1-5, the V gene TRBV6-2 or TRBV6-3, with D tentatively TRBD1 (6 bases). Germline CDR1 MNHEY, CDR2 SVGEGT. The CDR3 loop spans 13 amino acids. With 5 bases removed from V and 5 bases from J, the gap between germline ends came to 10 bases. As DNA, the CDR3 is TGTGCCAGCAGTAACTACAGGGATCAGCCCCAGCATTTT. It codes for CASSNYRDQPQHF.

The V and J genes are TRBV24-1 and TRBJ1-1, with D possibly being TRBD1 (5 bases). Germline V gene sequence: CDR1 KGHDR, CDR2 SFDVKD. CDR3 size: 20 residues. Trimming shortened V by 4 bases and J by 5 bases, and 31 bases separated the two germline ends. This chain's CDR3 is CATSDYPQRVRWGSGTEAFF. CDR3 bases: TGTGCCACCAGTGACTACCCCCAGAGGGTGCGTTGGGGCAGCGGGACTGAAGCTTTCTTT.

The chain links TRBV6-1 to TRBJ2-2, with TRBD1 matching over 9 bases. Germline V gene lookup returns CDR1 MNHNS and CDR2 SASEGT. The CDR3 has 18 amino acids. V was pared by 4 bases and J by 4 bases, with 13 bases of the junction left unmatched. CDR3 coding DNA: TGTGCCAGCAGTGTCTACGGCACGGGACAGGGACCCACCGGGGAGCTGTTTTTT. It translates to CASSVYGTGQGPTGELFF.

The gene calls are TRBV29-1 and TRBJ1-1; weak D call: TRBD1 (6 bases). CDR3 length: 14 residues. With 2 bases removed from V and 6 bases from J, the gap between germline ends came to 16 bases. Germline assignment: CDR1 SQVTM and CDR2 ANQGSEA. The CDR3 DNA sequence: TGCAGCGTTGAACCTCAAACAGGGAGGGCTGAAGCTTTCTTT. Translating it yields CSVEPQTGRAEAFF.

This clone was counted once. The chain combines TRBV29-1 with TRBJ2-3; TRBD2 matches at 7 bases. The CDR3 sequence is 16 residues long. V shed 2 bases, J shed 1 base, and the junction held 9 bases outside the gene matches. The germline V gene has CDR1 SQVTM and CDR2 ANQGSEA. The CDR3 DNA reads TGCAGCGTTGAACGAGGGCGGGAGTCGGGCACAGATACGCAGTATTTT. It yields the protein CSVERGRESGTDTQYF.

The chain uses TRBV5-1 and TRBJ2-2, with a possible D match to TRBD1 (6 bases). V was trimmed by 4 bases and J by 5 bases, leaving 15 bases between them. Germline V CDR1 and CDR2: SGHRS, YFSETQ. This CDR3 comprises 15 residues. The CDR3 DNA follows: TGCGCCAGCAGCAACCCCTACAGGGAGACCGGGGAGCTGTTTTTT. The encoded protein is CASSNPYRETGELFF. Looking up the rest from reference TRBV5-1 and TRBJ2-2 gives the full variable domain: KAGVTQTPRYLIKTRGQQVTLSCSPISGHRSVSWYQQTPGQGLQFLFEYFSETQRNKGNFPGRFSGRQFSNSRSEMNVSTLELGDSALYLCASSNPYRETGELFFGEGSRLTVL.

This chain joins TRBV5-1 and TRBJ2-3, with D possibly TRBD1 on 5 matching bases. The ends were cut back, 4 bases at V and 2 bases at J, with 8 bases in the middle. The CDR3 consists of 13 residues. The germline CDR1 and CDR2 sequences are SGHRS and YFSETQ. DNA of the CDR3: TGCGCCAGCAGCCCCGGACACACAGATACGCAGTATTTT. Protein: CASSPGHTDTQYF.

The chain couples TRBV3-1 (or the pseudogene TRBV3-2) to TRBJ2-7; 9 positions match TRBD1. This CDR3 region has 16 residues. The germline V gene has CDR1 LGHDT and CDR2 YNNKEL (reference sequence). Trimming at V came to 0 bases and at J to 0 bases, leaving 3 bases not matched to a gene. This chain's CDR3 is CASSQDPGQGSYEQYF. CDR3 bases: TGTGCCAGCAGCCAAGATCCGGGACAGGGCTCCTACGAGCAGTACTTC.

The chain recombines TRBV19 with TRBJ2-7; the match to TRBD1 covers 12 bases. The germline V gene encodes CDR1 LNHDA and CDR2 SQIVND (reference sequence). V lost 6 bases, J lost 3 bases, and 9 bases stayed unmatched. The length of the CDR3 is 16 residues. CDR3 DNA: TGTGCCAGTAGATCCAAGGGACAGGGGGCGGGCTACGAGCAGTACTTC. This translates into CASRSKGQGAGYEQYF.

The chain employs TRBV29-1 and TRBJ2-6; possibly TRBD1 for D (5 bases). V lost 3 bases to trimming and J lost 2 bases, with 11 bases between them. The length of the CDR3 is 15 residues. Germline CDR1 and CDR2: SQVTM and ANQGSEA. DNA for the CDR3: TGCAGCGTTGAGGAAGGCAGGGCTGGGGCCAACGTCCTGACTTTC. Its translation: CSVEEGRAGANVLTF.

This clone was recorded a few times. This sequence joins TRBV2 and TRBJ1-5; 9 bases are shared with TRBD1. Per germline, CDR1 SNHLY and CDR2 FYNNEI. V shed 1 base and J 9 bases; nucleotides not matched to a gene: 4. CDR3 length: 14 residues. CDR3 region: CASSEGQGEWPQHF. For the CDR3, the DNA is TGTGCCAGCAGTGAAGGACAGGGGGAATGGCCCCAGCATTTT.

The chain uses TRBV7-6 and TRBJ2-2; D unclear. Trimming removed 6 bases at V and 0 bases at J, with 17 bases between. The CDR3 loop spans 17 amino acids. Germline V gene sequence: CDR1 SGHVS, CDR2 FNYEAQ. CDR3 sequence (DNA): TGTGCCAGCAGTCTGACGAGGTTTTTTTCGAACACCGGGGAGCTGTTTTTT. It is translated as CASSLTRFFSNTGELFF.